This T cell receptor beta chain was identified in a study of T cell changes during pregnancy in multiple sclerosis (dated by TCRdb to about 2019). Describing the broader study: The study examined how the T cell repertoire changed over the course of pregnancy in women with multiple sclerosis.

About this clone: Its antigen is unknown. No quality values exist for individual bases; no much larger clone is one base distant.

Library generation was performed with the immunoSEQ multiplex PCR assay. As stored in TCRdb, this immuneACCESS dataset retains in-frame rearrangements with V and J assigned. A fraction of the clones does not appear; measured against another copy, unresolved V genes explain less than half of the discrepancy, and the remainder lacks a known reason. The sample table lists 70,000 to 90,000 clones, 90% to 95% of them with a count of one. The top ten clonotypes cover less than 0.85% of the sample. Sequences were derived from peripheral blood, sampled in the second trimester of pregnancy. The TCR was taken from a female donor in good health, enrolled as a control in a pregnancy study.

At the DNA level, the sequence is TGTGCCAGTAGTCCTACCTTCCGGGACAGGGGATGGGAAAACACTGAAGCTTTCTTT. It is translated as CASSPTFRDRGWENTEAFF. The rearrangement combines TRBV19 with TRBJ1-1; TRBD1 fits 10 bases in the junction. Trimming takes 5 bases off V and 2 bases off J; junction bases not matched to a gene: 17. The germline V gene (reference sequence) supplies CDR1 LNHDA and CDR2 SQIVND. The CDR3 measures 19 amino acids from cysteine to phenylalanine. The read is trimmed to its CDR3 DNA, 57 bases read in frame from base 1.